This T cell receptor (beta chain) was found in a study of T cells in Graves' hyperthyroidism and ophthalmopathy. Points from the study as a whole: The authors' 13 V-J model separated ophthalmopathy from stable hyperthyroidism.

The sample holds many counts of this clonotype. What it recognizes is unknown. It was uncontrolled infection, other autoimmune disease, pregnancy or lactation that excluded patients. Over 9 ml of fresh peripheral blood supplied the PBMCs. Amplification targeted TCR beta CDR3 regions from RNA transcripts. The HTBI primer set drove a first-round RT-PCR of the TCR CDR3. TCRdb reprocessed the multiplex PCR reads with MiXCR, giving one entry per CDR3 protein. The sample gives approximately 600,000 distinct CDR3 sequences, 11% to 15% of which show up once; roughly 5.5% is in the top ten. CDR1 is SGHVS, CDR2 FQNEAQ, per germline. The CDR3 is 14 amino acids. Trimming at V came to 3 bases and at J to 4 bases, leaving 6 bases not matched to a gene.

This sequence originates from a woman aged 30 to 39 with Graves' hyperthyroidism that later progressed to Graves' ophthalmopathy. The rearrangement links TRBV7-8 to TRBJ2-7; 7 bases match TRBD2. The sequencing input was blood. The CDR3 DNA is TGTGCCAGCAGCTTCGGCGGGAGTTGGTACGAGCAGTACTTC. Residues: CASSFGGSWYEQYF. The variable domain in full, with the rest retrieved from reference TRBV7-8 and TRBJ2-7, is GAGVSQSPRYKVAKRGQDVALRCDPISGHVSLFWYQQALGQGPEFLTYFQNEAQLDKSGLPSDRFFAERPEGSVSTLKIQRTQQEDSAVYLCASSFGGSWYEQYFGPGTRLTVT.